The T cell receptor (beta chain) described here comes from a study of beta chain features in type 1 diabetes. Findings of the study overall: All four CD4+ subsets from Type 1 diabetes patients carried moderately but significantly shorter TCRB CDR3s.

Germline assignment: CDR1 SGHRS and CDR2 YFSETQ. The CDR3 spans 15 residues. The trim removed 4 bases at V and 2 bases at J, leaving 6 bases unmatched. Expressed TCRB transcripts were sequenced, since all the RNA that had been isolated was reverse transcribed. The assay was immunoSEQ multiplex PCR, and TCRdb's table has in-frame clones only and misses some. The sample lists roughly 340,000 clones; roughly 12% were seen once. On this clone itself: Its specificity is unknown.

This receptor was identified in a woman under 30 with type 1 diabetes. The J gene is TRBJ2-7, the V gene TRBV5-1; 10 bases align to TRBD1. Sequencing used naive CD4+ T cells from blood. The CDR3 sequence is CASSDAGTGAYEQYF. The DNA of the CDR3 is TGCGCCAGCAGCGATGCAGGGACAGGGGCCTACGAGCAGTACTTC. Supplemented by reference TRBV5-1 and TRBJ2-7, the full variable domain reads KAGVTQTPRYLIKTRGQQVTLSCSPISGHRSVSWYQQTPGQGLQFLFEYFSETQRNKGNFPGRFSGRQFSNSRSEMNVSTLELGDSALYLCASSDAGTGAYEQYFGPGTRLTVT.